This T cell receptor (beta chain) is from a study of T cells in Graves' hyperthyroidism and ophthalmopathy. Diagnoses were established using clinical symptoms, serum thyroxine and TRAb, thyroid ultrasound and orbital computed tomography. Germline-derived CDR1 and CDR2 are LGHDT and YNNKEL (reference sequence). V was shortened by 4 bases and J by 5 bases, with 18 bases between the two germline ends. The CDR3 extends over 16 amino acids. From RNA transcripts, TCR beta CDR3 regions were amplified. RT-PCR in the first round (using the HTBI primer set) targeted the TCR CDR3. TCRdb reprocessed the multiplex PCR reads with MiXCR, giving one entry per CDR3 protein. The sample carries hundreds of thousands of distinct CDR3 sequences, roughly 17% recorded once.

Specimen: blood. The sequence was obtained from a woman between 18 and 29 years old with Graves' hyperthyroidism. The chain carries TRBV3-1 and TRBJ1-5; unclear D gene. The CDR3 is CASSPRFLAPHQPQHF. CDR3 DNA: TGTGCCAGCAGCCCCCGCTTTTTGGCACCCCATCAGCCCCAGCATTTT.